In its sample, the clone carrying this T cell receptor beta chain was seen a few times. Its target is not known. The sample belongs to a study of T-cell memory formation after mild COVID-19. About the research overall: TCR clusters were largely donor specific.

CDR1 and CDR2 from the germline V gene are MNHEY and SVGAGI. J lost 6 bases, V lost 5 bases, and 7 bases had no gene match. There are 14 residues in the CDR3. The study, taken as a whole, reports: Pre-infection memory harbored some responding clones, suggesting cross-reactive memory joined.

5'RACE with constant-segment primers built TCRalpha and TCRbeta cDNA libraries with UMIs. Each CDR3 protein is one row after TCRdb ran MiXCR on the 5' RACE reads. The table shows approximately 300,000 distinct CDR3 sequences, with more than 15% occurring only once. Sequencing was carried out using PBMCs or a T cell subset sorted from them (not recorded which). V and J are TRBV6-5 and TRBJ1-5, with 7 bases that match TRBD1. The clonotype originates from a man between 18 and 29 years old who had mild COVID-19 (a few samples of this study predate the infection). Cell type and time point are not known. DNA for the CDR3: TGTGCCAGCAGTCCGCCAGGGGGTGGTCAGCCCCAGCATTTT. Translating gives CASSPPGGGQPQHF.